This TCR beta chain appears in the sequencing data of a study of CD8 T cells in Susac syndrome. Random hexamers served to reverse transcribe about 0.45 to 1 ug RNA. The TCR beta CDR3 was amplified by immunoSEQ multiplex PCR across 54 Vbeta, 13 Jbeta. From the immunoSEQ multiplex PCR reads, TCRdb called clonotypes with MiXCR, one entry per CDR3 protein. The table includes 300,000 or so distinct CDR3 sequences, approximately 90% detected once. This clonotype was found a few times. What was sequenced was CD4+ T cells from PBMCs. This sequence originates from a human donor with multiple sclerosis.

CDR3 nucleotides: TGTGCCAGCAACCTATACAGGGGGCGCGTCAATGAGCAGTTCTTC. Protein sequence: CASNLYRGRVNEQFF. The J gene is TRBJ2-1, the V gene TRBV6-1, with 9 bases identical to TRBD1. Germline lookup yields CDR1 MNHNS and CDR2 SASEGT. With V trimmed by 7 bases and J by 6 bases, 10 bases remained unmatched. The CDR3 consists of 15 residues.